A single TCR beta chain is shown here with its context. Its cognate antigen is unknown. The data were obtained in a study of T cell repertoires in ileal Crohn's disease. Whole-study context: Median disease duration was approximately eight years; about 37% smoked at surgery.

CDR1 is GTSNPN, CDR2 SVGIG, per germline (reference sequence). Trimming removed 1 base from V and 4 bases from J; junction bases left unmatched: 5. CDR3 length: 14 amino acids. Whole-study results and caveats: Compared with non-smokers, active smokers at surgery showed more clonal expansions.

Assay used: immunoSEQ multiplex PCR; TCRdb lists only in-frame clones, some missing. The data hold nearly 7,000 clones, with approximately 79% observed a single time. The TCR sequence derives from an adult with Crohn's disease. The chain has TRBV30 and TRBJ1-2, with 8 bases matching TRBD1. The sample comprised ileal tissue. The CDR3 protein is CAWSGTGKGYGYTF. The CDR3 bases are TGTGCCTGGAGTGGGACAGGGAAAGGCTATGGCTACACCTTC.